A single sample gave rise to the 28 T cell receptor beta chains below, sequenced in a study of human T cells and chemical hapten exposure listed by TCRdb under 2021. Libraries were made using RACE. Sequencing was performed on a NextSeq 500. TCRdb reprocessing: public reads trimmed at Q25 with fastp, clones called with MiXCR, in-frame beta chains kept. CDR3 protein duplicates are merged, each entry listing the most common genes and DNA. Counted in this sample were tens of thousands of distinct CDR3 sequences; 6.5% to 8% of them appeared once. The top ten hold 1% to 1.5% of the sample. The sample's time point label, decoded: patch test 2, 6 weeks after DPC sensitization. The intended sense of this specimen's treatment or condition label: therapeutic diphenylcyclopropenone sensitization with weekly scalp DPC. This specimen consisted of whole blood, obtained in connection with sensitization to the hapten diphenylcyclopropenone (DPC). The origin of the receptors is a woman in her 30s with alopecia areata. Some clones in this sample may be carry-over from other donors' samples.

This clonotype was seen at least ten times. V gene TRBV7-9 combines with J gene TRBJ1-2, with a possible D match to TRBD1 (6 bases). The ends were cut back, 5 bases at V and 6 bases at J, with 19 bases in the middle. The CDR3 covers 15 residues. Germline CDR1 and CDR2: SEHNR and FQNEAQ (reference sequence). In nucleotides, the CDR3 is TGTGCCAGCAGCACCACATCGGACAGAGCTAATGGCTACACCTTC. The encoded protein is CASSTTSDRANGYTF.

A remark on this clonotype: A much larger clone differs from this one at a single base, so this may be a read error. The chain has TRBV20-1 and TRBJ2-7; the D gene is possibly TRBD1 (5 bases). V was trimmed by 8 bases and J by 0 bases, leaving 14 bases between them. CDR1 DFQATT and CDR2 SNEGSKA come from the germline V gene (reference sequence). This CDR3 spans 13 amino acids. The CDR3 region has the DNA TGCAGTATTACAGGCCGTAACTCCTACGAGCAGTACTTC. Translating it yields CSITGRNSYEQYF.

This clonotype appeared many times. The V gene is TRBV7-3, the J gene TRBJ2-2; D perhaps matches TRBD2 (6 bases). The V gene lost 5 bases and the J gene lost 1 base, with 11 bases spanning the gap. Germline values: CDR1 SGHTA, CDR2 FQGTGA. The length of the CDR3 is 15 residues. CDR3 coding DNA: TGTGCCAGCAGCCCCCCCGGGGGGAACACCGGGGAGCTGTTTTTT. Protein: CASSPPGGNTGELFF. Drawing the rest from reference TRBV7-3 and TRBJ2-2, the complete variable domain is GAGVSQTPSNKVTEKGKYVELRCDPISGHTALYWYRQSLGQGPEFLIYFQGTGAADDSGLPNDRFFAVRPEGSVSTLKIQRTERGDSAVYLCASSPPGGNTGELFFGEGSRLTVL.

This clonotype showed up many times. The V and J genes are TRBV10-3 and TRBJ2-3; TRBD2 matches 8 bases. The germline gives CDR1 ENHRY, CDR2 SYGVKD. V lost 1 base and J lost 2; bases outside the gene matches: 8. The CDR3 has 17 residues. CDR3 sequence: CAISELQSGGNTDTQYF. The CDR3 region has the DNA TGTGCCATCAGTGAGTTGCAGAGCGGGGGAAACACAGATACGCAGTATTTT.

This clonotype was seen at least ten times. The rearrangement joins TRBV10-3 to TRBJ2-7; D remains unclear. The V and J ends lost 2 bases and 0 bases respectively, with 5 bases between them. The CDR3 loop spans 13 amino acids. Germline-derived CDR1 and CDR2 are ENHRY and SYGVKD. The CDR3 sequence is CAISEQTSYEQYF. CDR3 bases: TGTGCCATCAGTGAGCAGACCTCCTACGAGCAGTACTTC.

This clonotype came up a few times. The genes are TRBV30 and TRBJ2-6, with D perhaps assigned TRBD1 or TRBD2 (6 bases each). Trimming removed 1 base at V and 0 bases at J, with 10 bases between. The CDR3 covers 16 residues. From germline, CDR1 is GTSNPN and CDR2 SVGIG (reference sequence). The CDR3 DNA sequence: TGTGCCTGGAGTGGGGGGGCTCACTCTGGGGCCAACGTCCTGACTTTC. It yields the protein CAWSGGAHSGANVLTF.

This clonotype showed up many times. The chain couples TRBV10-3 to TRBJ2-1; 10 nucleotides agree with TRBD1. The V segment lost 3 bases and the J segment 9 bases; nucleotides outside the gene matches: 8. The CDR3 consists of 15 residues. CDR1 is ENHRY and CDR2 is SYGVKD in the germline V gene. CDR3 in amino acids: CAISEPGQGPREQFF. CDR3 DNA: TGTGCCATCAGTGAACCGGGACAGGGGCCCCGTGAGCAGTTCTTC.

This clonotype turned up a few times. The chain has TRBV7-9 and TRBJ1-1, with D hard to call. The CDR3 is made up of 12 amino acids. The germline gives CDR1 SEHNR, CDR2 FQNEAQ (reference sequence). The V and J ends lost 3 bases and 5 bases respectively, with 7 bases between them. The CDR3 is CASSFERTEAFF. In DNA, the CDR3 is TGTGCCAGCAGCTTTGAGAGGACTGAAGCTTTCTTT.

This clonotype has a count of ten or more. The chain employs TRBV29-1 and TRBJ2-7, with D possibly TRBD2 on 5 matching bases. V was trimmed by 3 bases and J by 5 bases, leaving 8 bases between them. The germline V gene has CDR1 SQVTM and CDR2 ANQGSEA. The CDR3 contains 11 residues. CDR3: CSVDRGNEQYF. The CDR3 nucleotides read TGCAGCGTTGATCGAGGGAACGAGCAGTACTTC.

The chain links TRBV7-9 to TRBJ1-3; TRBD1 aligns across 7 bases. Germline values: CDR1 SEHNR, CDR2 FQNEAQ (reference sequence). The J segment lost 2 bases and the V segment lost 0 bases, leaving 4 bases of the junction unmatched. This CDR3 is 16 amino acids long. The CDR3 DNA reads as TGTGCCAGCAGCTTAGCGTCGACAGGGACTGGAAACACCATATATTTT. Residues: CASSLASTGTGNTIYF. Combining the CDR3 with reference TRBV7-9 and TRBJ1-3 gives the whole variable domain DTGVSQNPRHKITKRGQNVTFRCDPISEHNRLYWYRQTLGQGPEFLTYFQNEAQLEKSRLLSDRFSAERPKGSFSTLEIQRTEQGDSAMYLCASSLASTGTGNTIYFGEGSWLTVV.

This clonotype was counted at least ten times. The chain combines TRBV7-9 with TRBJ2-3, with D perhaps TRBD1 or TRBD2 (5 bases each). CDR3 length equals 13 residues. Germline loops: CDR1 SEHNR, CDR2 FQNEAQ (reference sequence). Trimming stripped 3 bases from V and 5 bases from J, with 9 bases between. CDR3 loop: CASSLGPVDTQYF. The CDR3 DNA is TGTGCCAGCAGCTTGGGACCGGTAGATACGCAGTATTTT.

This sequence joins TRBV18 and TRBJ1-5; 7 nucleotides line up with TRBD1. The CDR3 totals 15 residues. V gave up 5 bases and J gave up 2 bases; unmatched junction bases: 6. Germline CDR1 reads KGHSH; CDR2 reads LQKENI. The CDR3, as DNA: TGTGCCAGCTCATCGGAGGGGGCGGGCAATCAGCCCCAGCATTTT. Its translation: CASSSEGAGNQPQHF.

This clonotype was observed at least ten times. It is unclear where the CDR3 begins or ends on the DNA, so no DNA is shown, and the CDR3 is as TCRdb lists it. This chain uses TRBV7-9 with TRBJ2-7; the D call TRBD1 from the table was never checked on the DNA. Germline V gene lookup returns CDR1 SEHNR and CDR2 FQNEAQ (reference sequence). The CDR3 is 11 residues long, ends included. The CDR3: CASSFGTGSLF.

This clonotype was counted a few times. This chain links TRBV19 with TRBJ1-6; weak D call: TRBD1 (5 bases). Germline V gives CDR1 LNHDA, CDR2 SQIVND (reference sequence). The CDR3 length is 13 residues. Trimming removed 5 bases at V and 7 bases at J, with 9 bases between. The CDR3 loop reads CASSAAGNSPLHF. Here the CDR3 DNA reads TGTGCCAGTAGTGCAGCAGGGAATTCACCCCTCCACTTT.

This clonotype was recorded at least ten times. V and J are TRBV3-1 and TRBJ1-1, with D uncertain. Germline CDR1 is LGHDT and CDR2 is YNNKEL (reference sequence). The CDR3 contains 15 residues. V lost 4 bases and J 0 bases, leaving 12 bases between the germline ends. CDR3: CASSLTSVMNTEAFF. The DNA for the CDR3 is TGTGCCAGCAGCCTCACGTCCGTCATGAACACTGAAGCTTTCTTT.

This clonotype was seen repeatedly, ten times or more. V gene TRBV29-1 combines with J gene TRBJ1-1; TRBD1 aligns across 7 bases. The CDR3 is 15 amino acids. CDR1 and CDR2 (germline): SQVTM, ANQGSEA. V dropped 4 bases and J dropped 4; count of bases not matched to a gene: 12. The CDR3 DNA reads as TGCAGCGTTGGGGCCCTGACAGGGTTGGGCACTGAAGCTTTCTTT. This translates into CSVGALTGLGTEAFF.

This clonotype was seen more than once but under ten times. This sequence joins TRBV5-1 and TRBJ2-7; 7 bases fit TRBD1. The length of the CDR3 is 15 residues. Unmatched junction bases numbered 17, after V lost 4 bases and J lost 10 bases. CDR1 is SGHRS, CDR2 YFSETQ, per germline. CDR3: CASSGSSGTASDQYF. DNA for the CDR3: TGCGCCAGCAGCGGGAGCTCCGGGACAGCGTCCGACCAGTACTTC.

Turning to this clonotype: A much more abundant neighbour one base away suggests this may be a read error. The chain uses TRBV5-1 and TRBJ1-1; tentative D call: TRBD1 (5 bases). The V gene's germline CDR1 is SGHRS and CDR2 YFSETQ. With 1 base removed from V and 3 bases from J, the gap between germline ends came to 13 bases. CDR3 length: 15 amino acids. The CDR3 DNA sequence: TGCGCCAGCAGCTTGTGGGGGGTGATGGACACTGAAGCTTTCTTT. Protein product: CASSLWGVMDTEAFF.

This clonotype occurred many times. The chain combines TRBV27 with TRBJ1-4, with D uncertain. This CDR3 is built from 15 residues. Germline CDR1 is MNHEY and CDR2 is SMNVEV (reference sequence). V dropped 5 bases and J dropped 8 bases, with 18 bases sitting between them. The CDR3 DNA sequence: TGTGCCAGCAGTACACGGCCTTATGATCAAGAAAAACTGTTTTTT. Protein: CASSTRPYDQEKLFF.

This clonotype was recorded a few times. This chain connects TRBV9 to TRBJ2-5; TRBD1 agrees at 7 bases. The CDR3 runs 15 residues. J gave up 4 bases and V 3 bases, and 9 bases lay outside the gene matches. Germline V gene data show CDR1 as SGDLS and CDR2 as YYNGEE. The CDR3 DNA sequence: TGTGCCAGCAGCGCCCACAGGGGTGAGGGAGAGACCCAGTACTTC. This codes for CASSAHRGEGETQYF.

This clonotype was seen repeatedly, ten times or more. This sequence joins TRBV12-3 or TRBV12-4 and TRBJ2-3, with D perhaps assigned TRBD1 or TRBD2 (6 bases each). The V end was cut by 4 bases, the J end by 3 bases, with 14 bases between. The CDR3 consists of 15 residues. CDR3 nucleotides: TGTGCCAGCAGTTCGGTCAGGGGAGGAACAGATACGCAGTATTTT. As protein: CASSSVRGGTDTQYF.

There are many counts of this clonotype. The V and J genes are TRBV4-2 and TRBJ2-1, with D possibly being TRBD2 (6 bases). The CDR3 has 16 amino acids. From germline, CDR1 is LGHNA and CDR2 YNFKEQ. V was cut by 1 base and J by 5 bases, with 15 bases left in between. The chain's CDR3 is CASSQGIGGEHNEQFF. CDR3 in DNA: TGTGCCAGCAGCCAAGGAATAGGAGGGGAGCACAATGAGCAGTTCTTC.

This clonotype was counted many times. This chain links TRBV7-9 with TRBJ1-5; 10 bases are shared with TRBD1. V was clipped by 5 bases and J by 4 bases; unmatched bases: 5. This CDR3 has 15 residues. Germline V CDR1 and CDR2: SEHNR, FQNEAQ (reference sequence). CDR3 sequence reads: CASSRPGQGNQPQHF. CDR3 nucleotide sequence: TGTGCCAGCAGCCGCCCGGGACAGGGGAATCAGCCCCAGCATTTT.

The CDR3: CSVAAATETPNYGYTF. Written as DNA, the CDR3 is TGCAGCGTTGCGGCAGCGACAGAAACCCCTAACTATGGCTACACCTTC. J is TRBJ1-2 and V is TRBV29-1; weak D call: TRBD1 (5 bases). The CDR3 sequence is 16 residues long. Germline CDR1 reads SQVTM; CDR2 reads ANQGSEA. The V gene lost 4 bases and the J gene lost 0 bases, with 18 bases spanning the gap.

This clonotype has ten or more counts. The chain joins TRBV18 to TRBJ1-1; tentative D call: TRBD1 (6 bases). Trimming took off 3 bases at V and 3 bases at J, with 17 bases between the two ends. Per the germline V gene, CDR1 is KGHSH and CDR2 is LQKENI. The CDR3 is 16 amino acids. CDR3 amino acids: CASSPLEGVEHTEAFF. The DNA of the CDR3 is TGTGCCAGCTCACCGCTCGAGGGGGTGGAGCACACTGAAGCTTTCTTT.

Remarks on this clonotype: Relative to the germline gene, one junction end is altered; a read error may explain this. The rearrangement links TRBV5-1 to TRBJ1-2, with D perhaps matching TRBD1 (5 bases). The CDR3 sequence is 15 residues long. Germline assignment: CDR1 SGHRS and CDR2 YFSETQ. The CDR3 reads CASSLNGQANYGYTF. The CDR3 DNA sequence: TGCGCCAGCAGCTTGAACGGACAAGCTAACTATGGCTATACCTTC.

The chain has TRBV12-3 or TRBV12-4 and TRBJ1-2, with unresolved D. The CDR3 loop spans 14 amino acids. Trimming removed 8 bases at V and 6 bases at J, with 19 bases between. CDR3 nucleotides: TGTGCCAGCTCGCGCGGGGAGGGCATGAATGGCTACACCTTC. Translation: CASSRGEGMNGYTF.

This clonotype was counted between two and nine times. The genes are TRBV5-5 and TRBJ2-2, with 10 bases aligning to TRBD1. The CDR3 spans 16 residues. With 4 bases clipped from V and 3 bases from J, the junction kept 6 bases outside the gene matches. Germline lookup yields CDR1 SGHKS and CDR2 YYEKEE (reference sequence). In nucleotides, the CDR3 is TGTGCCAGCAGCCCGACAGGGGGCGAATACACCGGGGAGCTGTTTTTT. Protein product: CASSPTGGEYTGELFF.